The 30 T cell receptor beta chains below come from one sample, sequenced in a study of tumor-infiltrating lymphocytes in primary liver carcinoma (TCRdb year 2017). Without any cell sorting, total RNA and DNA were extracted together from around 18-30 mg of bulk tissue using the AllPrep DNA/RNA mini kit. Sequencing instrument: Illumina HiSeq 2500. A constant-region primer and ProtoScript II reverse transcriptase were used to reverse-transcribe TCRbeta-specific cDNA from approximately 550 ng total RNA. Three nested multiplex PCR rounds, following a slightly modified ARM-PCR procedure, were used to build the TCRbeta libraries. Each of the first two PCR rounds ran for roughly 11 cycles and used multiplex TRBV1-TRBV30 forward primers together with a Cbeta reverse primer. In TCRdb, the public reads were trimmed at Q25 with fastp and aligned with MiXCR, with productive beta chains retained. One record per CDR3 amino acid sequence lists the most common genes and DNA. The sample table shows roughly 50,000 distinct CDR3 sequences, and over 70% are seen once. The top ten constitute roughly 26% of the sample.

The sequencing input was liver tumor tissue from sampling region 2. This sample's cell subset or site label indicates: tumor region T2, inferior pole. These receptors were obtained from a man in his forties with primary liver carcinoma and hepatitis B virus infection.

This chain connects TRBV6-1 to TRBJ2-1; TRBD2 might be the D (5 bases). The CDR3 consists of 15 residues. Trimming took 9 bases from V and 6 from J, leaving 21 bases between them. Germline V gene lookup returns CDR1 MNHNS and CDR2 SASEGT. The CDR3 is CARSGDGKPINEQFF. The CDR3 DNA follows: TGTGCCAGAAGCGGAGATGGGAAACCCATCAATGAGCAGTTCTTC.

This clonotype is a singleton in its sample. The chain employs TRBV6-1 and TRBJ1-6; D is uncertain. Germline V gives CDR1 MNHNS, CDR2 SASEGT. The CDR3 is 16 amino acids. Trimming removed 8 bases at V and 0 bases at J, with 14 bases between. The CDR3 bases are TGTGCCAGCTGTGGAATGGCCACCTCCTATAATTCACCCCTCCACTTT. This gives the protein CASCGMATSYNSPLHF.

Note on this clonotype: One junction end disagrees with the germline gene, perhaps due to a read error. J is TRBJ2-1 and V is TRBV6-5; TRBD2 is a possible D gene (6 bases). CDR3 length equals 16 residues. CDR1 and CDR2 from the germline V gene are MNHEY and SVGAGI. The CDR3 bases are TGTGCCAGCAGTTACTCGACGGGAGCGCAGGGAGATGAGCAGTTTTTC. Protein sequence: CASSYSTGAQGDEQFF.

The chain couples TRBV29-1 to TRBJ1-2; D perhaps matches TRBD1 (5 bases). The germline CDR1 and CDR2 sequences are SQVTM and ANQGSEA. The CDR3 consists of 14 residues. CDR3 loop: CGVARTGLDAGYTF. The CDR3 coding sequence is TGCGGTGTTGCCCGGACGGGGCTTGATGCTGGCTACACCTTC.

On this clonotype itself: One end of the junction varies from germline; a read error may be responsible. CDR3 DNA: TGTGTCAGCACCGGGACTAGCGGTTACAATGAGCAATTCTTC. It translates to CVSTGTSGYNEQFF. V gene TRBV6-1 combines with J gene TRBJ2-1; 11 bases fit TRBD2. The CDR3 sequence is 14 residues long. The germline V gene has CDR1 MNHNS and CDR2 SASEGT.

As regards this clonotype: Sequence at one end of the junction differs from germline and may be a read error. This chain uses TRBV28 with TRBJ1-1; weak D call: TRBD1 (5 bases). This CDR3 region has 14 residues. In germline, CDR1 is MDHEN, CDR2 SYDVKM. The CDR3 DNA follows: TGTGCCAATCACAGCCGGGGGTTGAACACTGAAGCTGTATTT. This encodes CANHSRGLNTEAVF.

For this clonotype: This clone may be a read error of a much larger clone one base away. V and J are TRBV28 and TRBJ2-5; 8 positions agree with TRBD2. The CDR3 sequence is 14 residues long. The V gene's germline CDR1 is MDHEN and CDR2 SYDVKM. V was clipped by 6 bases and J by 5 bases; unmatched bases: 8. In DNA form, the CDR3 reads TGTGCCAGCAGCAGAACTAGCGGCGCTGAGACCCAGTACTTC. Amino acids: CASSRTSGAETQYF.

Details on this clonotype: The junction shows a germline mismatch at one end, possibly a read error. The CDR3 here is CASSLDSGPAKDIQYF. In DNA, the CDR3 is TGTGCCAGCAGCTTAGACTCGGGGCCAGCCAAAGACATTCAGTACTTC. This chain joins TRBV11-2 and TRBJ2-4; D may match TRBD1 or TRBD2 (5 bases each). The CDR3 length is 16 residues. From germline, CDR1 is SGHAT and CDR2 FQNNGV.

The chain uses TRBV2 and TRBJ2-7; 9 bases fit TRBD1. The junction had 8 bases not matched to a gene; V was cut back by 5 bases and J by 3 bases. The CDR3 has 15 amino acids. Germline assignment: CDR1 SNHLY and CDR2 FYNNEI. Here the CDR3 DNA reads TGTGCCAGCAGTTCCAACCGACAGGGGGGCTACGAGCAGTACTTC. It encodes CASSSNRQGGYEQYF.

In the case of this clonotype: Possible read error: a much larger clone is one base away. The chain couples TRBV28 to TRBJ1-5; no clear D gene. CDR1 and CDR2 from the germline V gene are MDHEN and SYDVKM. This CDR3 comprises 13 residues. DNA of the CDR3: TGTGTCAGCAGCGGACGGAATTATCAGCCCCAGCATTTT. This encodes CVSSGRNYQPQHF.

On this clonotype itself: The junction departs from germline at one end; a sequencing error may be responsible. The CDR3 spells CTSSSGTVPSGANVLTF. The CDR3 bases are TGTACCAGCAGCTCCGGGACAGTCCCCTCTGGGGCCAACGTCCTGACTTTC. The rearrangement uses TRBV7-9 and TRBJ2-6, with 7 bases identical to TRBD1. The CDR3 is made up of 17 amino acids. In germline, CDR1 is SEHNR, CDR2 FQNEAQ (reference sequence).

Remarks on this clonotype: Its ends do not fully match the called genes, so a read error is possible. CDR3 coding DNA: TGTGCCAACAGTTCCTTAGCGGGGAGATATGATGAGCAGTTCTTC. Encoded protein: CANSSLAGRYDEQFF. The chain joins TRBV6-2 or TRBV6-3 to TRBJ2-1, with 8 bases matching TRBD2. This CDR3 spans 15 amino acids. The germline CDR1 and CDR2 sequences are MNHEY and SVGEGT.

The chain carries TRBV11-2 and TRBJ2-3; D call uncertain. Per germline, CDR1 SGHAT and CDR2 FQNNGV. With 7 bases removed from V and 11 bases from J, the gap between germline ends came to 25 bases. The CDR3 extends over 15 amino acids. The CDR3 region is CASIPNNVPWDGQYF. In DNA, the CDR3 is TGTGCCAGCATCCCCAACAATGTCCCCTGGGATGGGCAGTATTTT.

On this clonotype itself: Here the CDR3 omits its conserved ending phenylalanine or tryptophan, so a read error is the likely source. This chain joins TRBV5-4 and TRBJ2-5; D not certain. V dropped 1 base and J dropped 5 bases, with 12 bases sitting between them. Germline V gives CDR1 SGHNT, CDR2 YYREEE (reference sequence). The CDR3 has 14 residues. The CDR3 is CASSLSVSLETQYY. The CDR3 DNA follows: TGTGCCAGCAGCTTGAGTGTCAGTTTGGAGACCCAGTACTAT.

A remark on this clonotype: The germline gene is not matched at one end of the junction; a read error may be the cause. J is TRBJ2-1 and V is TRBV11-2; D is possibly TRBD2 (5 bases). The V gene's germline CDR1 is SGHAT and CDR2 FQNNGV. The CDR3 totals 16 residues. The CDR3 nucleotides read TGTACCAGCAGCTCGCCCGGTGGGGAGCCCTACAATGAGCAGTTCTTT. Translated, it gives CTSSSPGGEPYNEQFF. Supplemented by reference TRBV11-2 and TRBJ2-1, the full variable domain reads EAGVAQSPRYKIIEKRQSVAFWCNPISGHATLYWYQQILGQGPKLLIQFQNNGVVDDSQLPKDRFSAERLKGVDSTLKIQPAKLEDSAVYLCTSSSPGGEPYNEQFFGPGTRLTVL.

For this clonotype: The missing conserved phenylalanine or tryptophan at the end of this CDR3 makes a read error likely. CDR3 DNA sequence: TGTGCCAGCAGCTTGCAGGGATTGGGGGGATCACCCCTCCACCTT. Translating it yields CASSLQGLGGSPLHL. The chain uses TRBV5-4 and TRBJ1-6; a possible D gene is TRBD1 (5 bases). V gave up 1 base and J gave up 10 bases, with 15 bases separating them. The CDR3 loop spans 15 amino acids. Germline V gene lookup returns CDR1 SGHNT and CDR2 YYREEE (reference sequence).

A remark on this clonotype: This is likely a read error, given that the CDR3 carries no conserved phenylalanine or tryptophan at its end. No DNA is shown, since the ends of the CDR3 on it are uncertain; the CDR3 is the one TCRdb lists. The J gene is TRBJ2-1, the V gene TRBV11-1; the table assigns TRBD2, which was not confirmed against the DNA. A total of 17 residues make up the CDR3, ends included. Germline-derived CDR1 and CDR2 are SGHAT and FQDESV (reference sequence). CDR3 amino acids: CASSLGLSGEVDNERFL.

This clonotype has only one observation. The gene calls are TRBV6-1 and TRBJ2-1; 8 bases fit TRBD1. After removal of 4 bases from V and 10 bases from J, the junction contained 9 bases not matched to a gene. In germline, CDR1 is MNHNS, CDR2 SASEGT. This CDR3 spans 14 amino acids. CDR3 region: CASSGPDRGGEQFF. CDR3 DNA: TGTGCCAGCAGTGGGCCCGACAGGGGAGGAGAGCAGTTCTTC.

A remark on this clonotype: The missing conserved phenylalanine or tryptophan at the end of this CDR3 makes a read error likely. The gene calls are TRBV12-3 or TRBV12-4 and TRBJ1-4; D is uncertain. This CDR3 has 14 amino acids. The CDR3 here is CAGSLVQTNEKLFS. The DNA for the CDR3 is TGCGCCGGCAGTTTAGTGCAGACTAATGAAAAACTGTTTTCT.

To note about this clonotype: The junction shows a germline mismatch at one end, possibly a read error. The chain carries TRBV4-2 and TRBJ2-3; D is perhaps TRBD1 or TRBD2 (5 bases each). The germline V gene encodes CDR1 LGHNA and CDR2 YNFKEQ. The CDR3 loop spans 16 amino acids. This CDR3 reads CTSSQGERVRTDTQYF. DNA for the CDR3: TGTACCAGCAGCCAAGGGGAGAGGGTGAGAACAGATACGCAGTACTTT.

Points on this clonotype: One end of the junction does not line up with germline, which may come from a read error. The chain carries TRBV6-6 and TRBJ2-3; D remains unclear. The CDR3 runs 12 residues. Germline V gives CDR1 MNHNY, CDR2 SVGAGI (reference sequence). The CDR3 nucleotides read TGTGCCAGCAGTACGGATGGGCCGACGCACTATTTT. It translates to CASSTDGPTHYF.

To note about this clonotype: It is likely a read error, because the conserved phenylalanine at the end of the CDR3 is missing. The rearrangement joins TRBV7-8 to TRBJ2-1; D is perhaps TRBD1 or TRBD2 (5 bases each). Trimming removed 5 bases at V and 7 bases at J, with 18 bases between. There are 15 residues in the CDR3. CDR1 and CDR2 (germline): SGHVS, FQNEAQ. CDR3 amino acids: CASSPRTRDNNEQFL. The CDR3 DNA follows: TGTGCCAGCAGCCCAAGGACACGGGATAATAATGAGCAGTTCCTC.

In this sample, this clonotype turned up once. One end of the junction fails to match germline, which may point to a read error. The rearrangement links TRBV6-5 to TRBJ2-1; possibly TRBD1 for D (6 bases). Per the germline V gene, CDR1 is MNHEY and CDR2 is SVGAGI. This CDR3 region has 18 residues. The CDR3: CASSKVSPGAGVYFERFF. DNA for the CDR3: TGTGCCAGCAGCAAAGTTAGCCCAGGGGCAGGGGTTTATTTCGAGCGGTTCTTC.

The rearrangement joins TRBV6-1 to TRBJ2-3; D ambiguous. Germline values: CDR1 MNHNS, CDR2 SASEGT. The CDR3 sequence is 13 residues long. V lost 6 bases to trimming and J lost 5 bases, with 12 bases between them. The CDR3 region is CASSLGGVDTQYF. CDR3 nucleotides: TGTGCCAGCAGCCTCGGCGGTGTAGATACGCAGTATTTT.

The chain joins TRBV20-1 to TRBJ2-3; D is undetermined. This CDR3 is built from 15 residues. V dropped 6 bases and J dropped 0 bases, with 16 bases sitting between them. CDR1 and CDR2 (germline): DFQATT, SNEGSKA (reference sequence). CDR3 protein: CSAPTNGHSTDTQYF. CDR3 bases: TGCAGTGCGCCCACTAACGGGCATAGCACAGATACGCAGTATTTT.

Details on this clonotype: A read error may account for a junction end that differs from germline. The V and J genes are TRBV5-6 and TRBJ2-3, with D perhaps matching TRBD1 or TRBD2 (5 bases each). The germline V gene encodes CDR1 SGHDT and CDR2 YYEEEE. The CDR3 is made up of 19 amino acids. CDR3 region: CASSLAGSVRDAGTDTQYF. The DNA of the CDR3 is TGTGCCAGCAGCTTGGCCGGATCTGTAAGGGACGCCGGCACGGATACGCAGTATTTT.

As DNA, the CDR3 is TGTGCCAGCAGCCTTGATATCGCACTAGCCATGGGTGAGCAGTTCTTC. It codes for CASSLDIALAMGEQFF. The V and J genes are TRBV11-2 and TRBJ2-1; tentatively, D is TRBD2 (6 bases). Germline CDR1 is SGHAT and CDR2 is FQNNGV. CDR3 size: 16 residues. V lost 5 bases, J lost 9 bases, and 23 bases lay in between.

Remarks on this clonotype: A read error may account for a junction end that differs from germline. The rearrangement uses TRBV6-6 and TRBJ1-1; unclear D gene. This CDR3 has 14 amino acids. CDR1 and CDR2 from the germline V gene are MNHNY and SVGAGI (reference sequence). DNA of the CDR3: TGTGCCAGCAGTTACTCGATTGCGGCCACTGAAGCCTTCTTT. Its protein is CASSYSIAATEAFF.

Points on this clonotype: One end of the junction does not line up with germline, which may come from a read error. This sequence joins TRBV11-3 and TRBJ1-1, with D possibly being TRBD1 (5 bases). The CDR3 covers 13 residues. Germline loops: CDR1 SGHNT, CDR2 YENEEA. The CDR3 DNA is TGTGCCAGCAGGTTAGCAGGGAGGACTGAAACTTTCTTT. Protein: CASRLAGRTETFF.

About this clonotype: One junction end disagrees with the germline gene, perhaps due to a read error. The chain recombines TRBV11-2 with TRBJ2-2; D not resolved. The germline V gene has CDR1 SGHAT and CDR2 FQNNGV. CDR3 length: 13 amino acids. The CDR3 spells CTSSLESIGELFF. CDR3 DNA: TGTACCAGCAGCTTAGAGTCTATCGGGGAGCTGTTTTTT.